These 21 T cell receptor beta chains came from one sample sequenced in a study of CD8 T cells in ankylosing spondylitis. No antigen is known for these receptors. General study findings and limits: Blood of patients with ankylosing spondylitis appeared to be characterized by a TCR beta motif of eight highly homologous variants.

MiXCR, run by TCRdb on the 5' RACE reads, gives a single entry per CDR3 protein. The repertoire holds about 220,000 distinct CDR3 sequences, with about 18% as singletons. Sequencing was performed on blood, either unsorted or a sorted T cell fraction (not recorded which). The receptors shown here come from a male donor with ankylosing spondylitis.

The table lists this clonotype with a few counts. The J gene is TRBJ2-7, the V gene TRBV20-1; D perhaps matches TRBD1 (6 bases). Germline values: CDR1 DFQATT, CDR2 SNEGSKA (reference sequence). The length of the CDR3 is 15 residues. With 6 bases removed from V and 2 bases from J, the gap between germline ends came to 20 bases. CDR3 in amino acids: CSAEDRHLTPYEQYF. The CDR3 coding sequence is TGCAGTGCAGAGGACAGACACCTAACACCCTACGAGCAGTACTTC.

J is TRBJ2-1 and V is TRBV30; D might be TRBD1 or TRBD2, each matching 5 bases. V lost 1 base and J 8 bases, leaving 12 bases between the germline ends. CDR3 length: 13 residues. Looked up from germline, CDR1 is GTSNPN and CDR2 is SVGIG (reference sequence). Here the CDR3 reads CAWSEGAGDEQFF. The CDR3 DNA reads as TGTGCCTGGAGTGAAGGGGCCGGGGATGAGCAGTTCTTC.

This clonotype was recorded many times. The chain recombines TRBV20-1 with TRBJ2-1; 13 bases line up with TRBD2. Germline V CDR1 and CDR2: DFQATT, SNEGSKA (reference sequence). The CDR3 spans 14 residues. V was clipped by 1 base and J by 8 bases; unmatched bases: 2. The CDR3 DNA is TGCAGTGCTAGAGGACTAGCGGGAGGCGATGAGCAGTTCTTC. It yields the protein CSARGLAGGDEQFF.

The chain employs TRBV2 and TRBJ1-5, with 9 bases that match TRBD1. Looked up from germline, CDR1 is SNHLY and CDR2 is FYNNEI. There are 16 residues in the CDR3. Trimming removed 5 bases from V and 1 base from J; junction bases left unmatched: 6. The CDR3 loop reads CASSTLGQGSNQPQHF. The DNA of the CDR3 is TGTGCCAGCAGTACCCTGGGACAGGGAAGCAATCAGCCCCAGCATTTT. Based on the CDR3 plus reference TRBV2 and TRBJ1-5, the full variable domain is EPEVTQTPSHQVTQMGQEVILRCVPISNHLYFYWYRQILGQKVEFLVSFYNNEISEKSEIFDDQFSVERPDGSNFTLKIRSTKLEDSAMYFCASSTLGQGSNQPQHFGDGTRLSIL.

The rearrangement joins TRBV7-9 to TRBJ2-7; TRBD2 matches at 9 bases. In germline, CDR1 is SEHNR, CDR2 FQNEAQ (reference sequence). This CDR3 has 17 amino acids. Losses at the gene ends were 5 bases for V and 6 bases for J; bases not matched to a gene: 17. The CDR3 nucleotides are TGTGCCAGCAGCACCACCTTCACCGGGACTAGCCTCTCCGAGCAGTACTTC. Its protein product is CASSTTFTGTSLSEQYF. Full variable domain (remainder filled in from reference TRBV7-9 and TRBJ2-7): DTGVSQNPRHKITKRGQNVTFRCDPISEHNRLYWYRQTLGQGPEFLTYFQNEAQLEKSRLLSDRFSAERPKGSFSTLEIQRTEQGDSAMYLCASSTTFTGTSLSEQYFGPGTRLTVT.

The chain has TRBV7-9 and TRBJ2-6; no reliable D call. The CDR3 sequence is 15 residues long. The germline gives CDR1 SEHNR, CDR2 FQNEAQ (reference sequence). Trimming removed 0 bases at V and 2 bases at J, with 5 bases between. CDR3 DNA: TGTGCCAGCAGCTTAGCGGGTCCTGGGGCCAACGTCCTGACTTTC. The encoded protein is CASSLAGPGANVLTF.

Regarding this clonotype: At one of its ends the junction is not consistent with the germline gene, which may arise from a read error. The chain has TRBV27 and TRBJ1-1, with 7 bases aligning to TRBD1. Germline lookup yields CDR1 MNHEY and CDR2 SMNVEV (reference sequence). CDR3 length: 12 amino acids. The DNA of the CDR3 is TGTGCCAGCAGTTCTTACGGAGGGGGCTCAGTCTTT. Protein sequence: CASSSYGGGSVF.

The chain combines TRBV7-6 with TRBJ2-6; D not certain. The CDR3 is 18 residues long. The V end lost 1 base, the J end lost 0 bases, and 13 bases lay between the germline ends. Germline CDR1 and CDR2: SGHVS and FNYEAQ. The CDR3 is CASSLEARSGSGANVLTF. The CDR3 DNA reads TGTGCCAGCAGCTTAGAGGCCCGGTCCGGCTCTGGGGCCAACGTCCTGACTTTC.

The chain has TRBV7-9 and TRBJ1-3; D remains unclear. This CDR3 has 14 residues. Trimming left V 0 bases short and J 1 base short, with 4 bases between. The germline V gene has CDR1 SEHNR and CDR2 FQNEAQ (reference sequence). The CDR3 here is CASSLADSGNTIYF. CDR3 nucleotide sequence: TGTGCCAGCAGCTTAGCAGATTCTGGAAACACCATATATTTT.

This clonotype was observed a few times. The genes are TRBV7-9 and TRBJ2-3; D tentatively reads TRBD1 or TRBD2 (5 bases each). CDR3 length: 16 residues. The ends were cut back, 5 bases at V and 5 bases at J, with 20 bases in the middle. Germline loops: CDR1 SEHNR, CDR2 FQNEAQ (reference sequence). CDR3 region: CASSEGWTEGGDTQYF. For the CDR3, the DNA is TGTGCCAGCAGCGAGGGGTGGACCGAAGGAGGAGATACGCAGTATTTT.

A few counts support this clonotype. The chain recombines TRBV13 with TRBJ1-6; D perhaps matches TRBD1 (5 bases). Germline V CDR1 and CDR2: PRHDT, FYEKMQ (reference sequence). The V end lost 0 bases, the J end lost 7 bases, and 13 bases lay between the germline ends. The CDR3 loop spans 16 amino acids. CDR3 amino acids: CASSLGLGQENSPLHF. CDR3 in DNA: TGTGCCAGCAGCTTAGGCCTGGGGCAGGAAAATTCACCCCTCCACTTT.

The V call is TRBV7-9, the J call TRBJ1-4, with no clear D. CDR1 SEHNR and CDR2 FQNEAQ come from the germline V gene (reference sequence). The length of the CDR3 is 13 residues. V lost 5 bases, J lost 2 bases, and 6 bases lay in between. The CDR3 DNA follows: TGTGCCAGCAGCCTCGGGACTAATGAAAAACTGTTTTTT. It yields the protein CASSLGTNEKLFF. The variable domain in full, completed from reference TRBV7-9 and TRBJ1-4, reads DTGVSQNPRHKITKRGQNVTFRCDPISEHNRLYWYRQTLGQGPEFLTYFQNEAQLEKSRLLSDRFSAERPKGSFSTLEIQRTEQGDSAMYLCASSLGTNEKLFFGSGTQLSVL.

The chain links TRBV21-1 to TRBJ2-4; TRBD1 was called by the table and not checked on the DNA. TRBV21-1 is flagged as a pseudogene. This CDR3 is 15 amino acids long. CDR3 loop: CASTPQGLAKNIQYF. CDR3 DNA: TGTGCCAGCACCCCCCAGGGTCTAGCCAAAAACATTCAGTACTTC.

This rearrangement joins TRBV11-1 to TRBJ2-3; a possible D gene is TRBD1 (7 bases). Germline loops: CDR1 SGHAT, CDR2 FQDESV (reference sequence). There are 18 residues in the CDR3. Trimming stripped 5 bases from V and 2 bases from J, with 23 bases between. The DNA for the CDR3 is TGTGCCAGCAGCCGAGGAGGGGGCCGGGACTTGTACACAGATACGCAGTATTTT. Protein product: CASSRGGGRDLYTDTQYF.

The rearrangement uses TRBV7-8 and TRBJ2-5; D is perhaps TRBD1 or TRBD2 (5 bases each). The ends were cut back, 1 base at V and 1 base at J, with 7 bases in the middle. There are 14 residues in the CDR3. Per germline, CDR1 SGHVS and CDR2 FQNEAQ. The CDR3 loop is CASSLGGAQETQYF. CDR3 in DNA: TGTGCCAGCAGCTTAGGAGGGGCCCAAGAGACCCAGTACTTC.

The chain links TRBV4-1 to TRBJ1-5; unclear D gene. In germline, CDR1 is MGHRA, CDR2 YSYEKL. The CDR3 is made up of 14 amino acids. Trimming took 4 bases from V and 6 from J, leaving 13 bases between them. In DNA, the CDR3 is TGCGCCAGCAGCCTAGAAAGGTTGGTTCAGCCCCAGCATTTT. Translated, it gives CASSLERLVQPQHF.

V usage is TRBV27 and J usage is TRBJ2-1; the D is unclear. Germline assignment: CDR1 MNHEY and CDR2 SMNVEV (reference sequence). The V gene lost 8 bases and the J gene lost 0 bases, with 8 bases spanning the gap. The CDR3 runs 13 residues. The CDR3 here is CASADSSYNEQFF. The CDR3, as DNA: TGTGCCAGCGCGGATAGCTCCTACAATGAGCAGTTCTTC.

The chain links TRBV4-1 to TRBJ1-1; unclear D gene. The CDR3 contains 14 residues. The V end was cut by 0 bases, the J end by 11 bases, with 16 bases between. CDR1 is MGHRA, CDR2 YSYEKL, per germline. The CDR3 coding sequence is TGCGCCAGCAGCCAAGACATGGGCCCAGGTAGGGCTTTCTTT. The encoded protein is CASSQDMGPGRAFF.

Remarks on this clonotype: Relative to the germline gene, one junction end is altered; a read error may explain this. The rearrangement uses TRBV27 and TRBJ2-3; the match to TRBD2 covers 7 bases. Looked up from germline, CDR1 is MNHEY and CDR2 is SMNVEV (reference sequence). This CDR3 region has 16 residues. The CDR3 spells CDSSLTSATSTDTQYF. The CDR3 nucleotides are TGTGACAGCAGTTTAACTAGCGCCACTAGCACAGATACGCAGTATTTT.

This clonotype was detected ten times or more. The chain couples TRBV7-9 to TRBJ2-5; D remains ambiguous. V was cut by 3 bases and J by 2 bases, with 7 bases left in between. The CDR3 loop spans 13 amino acids. Germline lookup yields CDR1 SEHNR and CDR2 FQNEAQ (reference sequence). The CDR3 sequence is CASSLALQETQYF. CDR3 sequence (DNA): TGTGCCAGCAGCTTGGCCTTGCAAGAGACCCAGTACTTC.

The chain has TRBV5-1 and TRBJ2-3, with D possibly matching TRBD1 (5 bases). Germline CDR1 SGHRS, CDR2 YFSETQ. Trimming cost V 1 base and J 6 bases, with 27 bases left between them. This CDR3 is built from 19 residues. The DNA for the CDR3 is TGCGCCAGCAGCTTGAGGCCGGCCGCAGGGTTATTGGAAATTGATACGCAGTATTTT. This translates into CASSLRPAAGLLEIDTQYF. The full variable domain, with the rest looked up from reference TRBV5-1 and TRBJ2-3, is KAGVTQTPRYLIKTRGQQVTLSCSPISGHRSVSWYQQTPGQGLQFLFEYFSETQRNKGNFPGRFSGRQFSNSRSEMNVSTLELGDSALYLCASSLRPAAGLLEIDTQYFGPGTRLTVL.